The subject of this entry is one T cell receptor beta chain. Deletions cut 0 bases from V and 3 bases from J, with 9 bases between. The CDR3 covers 14 residues. CDR1 and CDR2 (germline): SGHNT, YYREEE (reference sequence). The record originates from a study of blood T cell repertoires in COVID-19. Study information: Italy, Spain and the United States were the sources of the convalescent and acute COVID-19 samples. PBMCs, B-cell-depleted T cells, or T cells provided the cDNA or gDNA that made up the material.

Per the authors' pipeline: Using reference gene primer amplification, nucleated cell counts were estimated. Only in-frame clones appear in the TCRdb table, and some are missing; sequencing was by immunoSEQ multiplex PCR. That table supplies the V and J calls and clone size; D and trimming were determined from the DNA. Found here are about 430,000 clones, about 90% of them singletons; the top ten hold roughly 0.87%. Seattle's cohort entered during active infection and was followed longitudinally. The chain has TRBV5-4 and TRBJ1-2; TRBD1 might be the D (5 bases). The sample taken for sequencing was peripheral blood. This TCR was recovered from a man aged 18 to 30 with COVID-19, enrolled during active disease. CDR3 sequence reads: CASSLVTGDYGYTF. The CDR3 region has the DNA TGTGCCAGCAGCTTGGTTACGGGGGACTATGGCTACACCTTC.